The 2 T cell receptor beta chains presented below share a single source sample, sequenced in a study of cytomegalovirus exposure and HLA in healthy donors (dated by TCRdb to about 2017). Libraries were built with the immunoSEQ multiplex PCR assay. For the multiplex PCR, a mixture combining 60 forward primers for TCR Vbeta segments and 13 reverse primers for TCR Jbeta segments was used. The table was pulled from immuneACCESS by TCRdb, which kept in-frame rearrangements only. Such tables lose some clones; where checked, under half of the loss comes from unresolved V genes, and the rest has no known cause. The sample table holds about 60,000 clones, of which 65% to 80% were seen once. The ten largest clones capture 30% to 35% of the sample. Sequenced sample: PBMCs. The receptor set was obtained from a man in his forties or fifties in good health and CMV-seropositive.

In DNA, the CDR3 is TGCGCCAGCAGCCAAGCCCCTAGCGGTGGGGAGACCCAGTACTTC. It yields the protein CASSQAPSGGETQYF. The V gene is TRBV4-1, the J gene TRBJ2-5; TRBD2 aligns across 7 bases. This CDR3 has 15 amino acids. CDR1 is MGHRA, CDR2 YSYEKL, per germline. The V segment lost 1 base and the J segment 5 bases; nucleotides outside the gene matches: 7.

This clone was detected a few times. The chain is built from TRBV12-5 and TRBJ2-7, with D perhaps matching TRBD1 (5 bases). Germline assignment: CDR1 LGHNT and CDR2 FRNRAP. The V end lost 3 bases, the J end lost 4 bases, and 7 bases lay between the germline ends. The CDR3 spans 12 residues. CDR3 amino acids: CASGFSGYEQYF. The CDR3 DNA reads as TGTGCTAGTGGTTTTTCAGGGTACGAGCAGTACTTC.